This is a list of T cell receptor beta chains from one sample in a study of T cell repertoires in cytomegalovirus infection. These receptors have no known antigen. A single record per CDR3 protein comes from TCRdb applying MiXCR to the reads. The sample yields about 700,000 distinct CDR3 sequences, around 31% seen once. The source was cultured PBMCs, collected from culture after CMV antigen stimulation. These receptors were obtained from a human donor in good health (CMV status not recorded). Some clones in this sample may be carry-over from other donors' samples. Each CDR3 is given without its conserved first and last residue.

8,TRBJ2-7,TRBV11-1,ATSTSRGY
11,TRBJ1-5,TRBV20-1,SALQGLNQPQH
14,TRBJ1-5,TRBV5-1,ASSLAMVVPDQPQH
11,TRBJ2-3,TRBV7-9,ASRGGTEDTQY
11,TRBJ1-5,TRBV2,ASSASRVRPQH
14,TRBJ1-5,TRBV4-2,ASSQERWGVNQPQH
11,TRBJ1-2,TRBV20-1,SARSLVSYGYT
14,TRBJ1-5,TRBV6-4,ASRGPTDYSNQPQH
12,TRBJ2-7,TRBV3-1,ASSQPGSSYEQY
12,TRBJ2-3,TRBV2,ASSETDDTDTQY
10,TRBJ1-1,TRBV11-2,ASRRSNTEAF
14,TRBJ2-5,TRBV7-2,ASSPNRPSAGETQY
13,TRBJ1-5,TRBV7-6,ASSLGNGVGEPQH
15,TRBJ2-5,TRBV18,ASSRPTSGAPGETQY
14,TRBJ1-5,TRBV7-8,ASSLVRGLGNQPQH
17,TRBJ2-6,TRBV6-5,ASSYDKAGSISGANVLT
12,TRBJ1-6,TRBV28,ASSSPGQNSPLH
11,TRBJ2-1,TRBV7-6,ASTLAGGDEQF
13,TRBJ2-4,TRBV5-4,ASSPTGETKNIQY
10,TRBJ2-3,TRBV20-1,SAGQGPDTQY
13,TRBJ1-2,TRBV28,ASSSGWREVRGYT
11,TRBJ1-6,TRBV4-1,ASSQEGNSPLH
13,TRBJ2-7,TRBV19,ASSIRLAGSYEQY
12,TRBJ2-5,TRBV7-8,ASSSRRTEEAQY
13,TRBJ1-1,TRBV6-5,ASSPRGRVDGLAF
13,TRBJ2-3,TRBV7-8,ASSLAIYKEDTQY
12,TRBJ1-2,TRBV18,ASSPTKGTDGYT
14,TRBJ2-3,TRBV2,ASSASSGRAADTQY
11,TRBJ2-3,TRBV6-5,ASRRDSRTWQY
9,TRBJ2-1,TRBV20-1,SASTWHEQF
12,TRBJ2-5,TRBV18,ASSPGGTEETQY
15,TRBJ2-2,TRBV7-2,ASSHQGVYMNTGELF
13,TRBJ1-1,TRBV7-3,ASSLPGQGTTEAF
13,TRBJ2-3,TRBV12-3/TRBV12-4,ASRPQGFTTDTQY
12,TRBJ2-7,TRBV7-2,ASSFSRDKSEQY
11,TRBJ1-2,TRBV6-2/TRBV6-3,ASSSSTEYGYT
12,TRBJ1-4,TRBV11-2,ASSWTVGNEKLF
15,TRBJ2-1,TRBV7-2,ASSLEGWARGAREQF
15,TRBJ2-3,TRBV11-3,ASSSSRGDSPGDTQY
14,TRBJ1-2,TRBV7-2,ASSSKGETGGAGYT
13,TRBJ2-1,TRBV6-2/TRBV6-3,ASSYAGGPYNEQF
13,TRBJ2-1,TRBV12-3/TRBV12-4,ASSFARHSYNEQF
17,TRBJ2-2,TRBV7-6,ASSSPPGQGAVDTGELF
11,TRBJ1-1,TRBV28,ASSLGSDTEAF
13,TRBJ1-1,TRBV7-9,ASSPGPSGITEAF
12,TRBJ1-1,TRBV4-1,ASSPLLRENEAF
13,TRBJ2-5,TRBV12-5,ASGYGTGAVETQY
9,TRBJ1-2,TRBV20-1,SAGEAYGYT
13,TRBJ2-7,TRBV19,ASSAGTGWSYEQY